These 27 T cell receptor beta chains were all obtained from the same sample, sequenced in a study of CD8 T cells in ankylosing spondylitis. TCRdb called the 5' RACE reads again in MiXCR, with one record for every CDR3 protein. The top ten clones hold 7% to 9% of a sample with 20,000 to 30,000 distinct CDR3 sequences, roughly 2.4% of them seen once. Sequenced material: blood, either unsorted or a sorted T cell fraction (not recorded which). These receptors all come from a female donor with ankylosing spondylitis or in good health (not recorded which).

By its share, this clonotype is medium-sized (0.01 to 0.1%). J is TRBJ2-1 and V is TRBV9; 11 positions agree with TRBD1. Germline V CDR1 and CDR2: SGDLS, YYNGEE. The V and J ends lost 0 bases and 15 bases, in that order; junction bases with no gene match: 5. This CDR3 contains 13 residues. This chain's CDR3 is CASSVEEDRGPFF. The CDR3 DNA is TGTGCCAGCAGCGTAGAGGAGGACAGGGGGCCGTTCTTC.

The rearrangement uses TRBV9 and TRBJ2-1, with D perhaps assigned TRBD1 or TRBD2 (7 bases each). The CDR3 extends over 15 amino acids. Trimming took 2 bases from V and 6 from J, leaving 15 bases between them. Germline V gene sequence: CDR1 SGDLS, CDR2 YYNGEE. This CDR3 is CASSVGQGGTNEQFF. The CDR3 nucleotides read TGTGCCAGCAGCGTGGGGCAGGGGGGGACCAATGAGCAGTTCTTC.

By share of the sample, this clonotype is medium-sized. V is TRBV9 and J is TRBJ2-7, with D maybe TRBD2 (6 bases). The CDR3 loop spans 13 amino acids. CDR1 and CDR2 (germline): SGDLS, YYNGEE. V was clipped by 3 bases and J by 4 bases, with 11 bases between them. The DNA for the CDR3 is TGTGCCAGCAGCGCCCTTGGGGGGTACGAGCAGTACTTC. It translates to CASSALGGYEQYF. Filled out from reference TRBV9 and TRBJ2-7, the complete variable domain reads DSGVTQTPKHLITATGQRVTLRCSPRSGDLSVYWYQQSLDQGLQFLIQYYNGEERAKGNILERFSAQQFPDLHSELNLSSLELGDSALYFCASSALGGYEQYFGPGTRLTVT.

The sample holds many counts of this clonotype. The V call is TRBV9, the J call TRBJ1-1; the D gene is possibly TRBD1 (6 bases). There are 14 residues in the CDR3. Germline-derived CDR1 and CDR2 are SGDLS and YYNGEE. Deletions cut 0 bases from V and 3 bases from J, with 9 bases between. CDR3 amino acids: CASSVAGEHTEAFF. As DNA, the CDR3 is TGTGCCAGCAGCGTAGCAGGGGAGCACACTGAAGCTTTCTTT.

In its sample, this clonotype was seen many times. J is TRBJ2-3 and V is TRBV9, with 10 bases matching TRBD2. Germline CDR1 is SGDLS and CDR2 is YYNGEE. V dropped 1 base and J dropped 0; count of bases not matched to a gene: 14. The CDR3 contains 20 residues. The CDR3 reads CASSVTSLAGDVRSTDTQYF. The CDR3, as DNA: TGTGCCAGCAGCGTAACCTCTCTAGCGGGGGATGTCCGTAGCACAGATACGCAGTATTTT. Combining the CDR3 with reference TRBV9 and TRBJ2-3 gives the whole variable domain DSGVTQTPKHLITATGQRVTLRCSPRSGDLSVYWYQQSLDQGLQFLIQYYNGEERAKGNILERFSAQQFPDLHSELNLSSLELGDSALYFCASSVTSLAGDVRSTDTQYFGPGTRLTVL.

This clonotype was seen at least ten times. The rearrangement links TRBV9 to TRBJ1-5, with unresolved D. Per the germline V gene, CDR1 is SGDLS and CDR2 is YYNGEE. The CDR3 runs to 14 residues. The V end lost 4 bases, the J end lost 0 bases, and 8 bases lay between the germline ends. CDR3 amino acids: CASSLDGSNQPQHF. CDR3 DNA: TGTGCCAGCAGCCTCGACGGTAGCAATCAGCCCCAGCATTTT.

This clonotype was seen many times. This sequence joins TRBV9 and TRBJ2-2; 8 nucleotides align to TRBD2. After removal of 0 bases from V and 7 bases from J, the junction contained 11 bases not matched to a gene. Germline CDR1 and CDR2: SGDLS and YYNGEE. The CDR3 contains 17 residues. The CDR3 DNA reads TGTGCCAGCAGCGTAGGTTATGGTGTAGCGGGACACGGGGAGCTGTTTTTT. This translates into CASSVGYGVAGHGELFF.

This clonotype has a count of ten or more. J is TRBJ1-1 and V is TRBV9; possible D gene TRBD1, 5 bases. This CDR3 has 13 residues. CDR1 is SGDLS, CDR2 YYNGEE, per germline. V gave up 3 bases and J gave up 9 bases, with 15 bases separating them. The CDR3 loop is CASSAITGTQAFF. CDR3 sequence (DNA): TGTGCCAGCAGCGCTATAACCGGGACCCAAGCTTTCTTT.

This clonotype was detected many times. J is TRBJ2-3 and V is TRBV9; 7 bases match TRBD1. Trimming at V came to 3 bases and at J to 5 bases, leaving 9 bases not matched to a gene. The CDR3 spans 15 residues. CDR1 is SGDLS, CDR2 YYNGEE, per germline. CDR3 sequence: CASSAQGDVIDTQYF. The CDR3 region has the DNA TGTGCCAGCAGCGCTCAGGGGGATGTGATAGATACGCAGTATTTT. The variable domain in full, completed from reference TRBV9 and TRBJ2-3, reads DSGVTQTPKHLITATGQRVTLRCSPRSGDLSVYWYQQSLDQGLQFLIQYYNGEERAKGNILERFSAQQFPDLHSELNLSSLELGDSALYFCASSAQGDVIDTQYFGPGTRLTVL.

This clonotype was recorded at least ten times. V gene TRBV9 combines with J gene TRBJ2-3; 8 bases are a match to TRBD2. The CDR3 has 16 residues. Germline assignment: CDR1 SGDLS and CDR2 YYNGEE. V dropped 4 bases and J dropped 2; count of bases not matched to a gene: 9. The CDR3 region has the DNA TGTGCCAGCAGCCGGGGGGGCCGTGGATCCACAGATACGCAGTATTTT. Residues: CASSRGGRGSTDTQYF.

At least ten counts were recorded for this clonotype. This chain links TRBV9 with TRBJ2-2; 13 positions match TRBD2. The V gene's germline CDR1 is SGDLS and CDR2 YYNGEE. V shed 4 bases and J 5 bases; nucleotides not matched to a gene: 5. The CDR3 is 16 amino acids. The CDR3 DNA is TGTGCCAGCAGCCCCGGGACTAGCGGGATAACCGGGGAGCTGTTTTTT. It codes for CASSPGTSGITGELFF.

Ten or more counts support this clonotype. The chain is built from TRBV30 and TRBJ2-1, with 13 bases fitting TRBD2. Looked up from germline, CDR1 is GTSNPN and CDR2 is SVGIG (reference sequence). V lost 5 bases and J lost 6; bases outside the gene matches: 1. This CDR3 is built from 13 residues. DNA of the CDR3: TGTGCCTGGGGACTAGCGGGAGCCAATGAGCAGTTCTTC. Protein sequence: CAWGLAGANEQFF.

This clonotype has at least ten counts. The J gene is TRBJ2-5, the V gene TRBV9; 10 bases align to TRBD1. Losses at the gene ends were 3 bases for V and 5 bases for J; bases not matched to a gene: 7. CDR1 is SGDLS and CDR2 is YYNGEE in the germline V gene. This CDR3 contains 15 residues. CDR3 loop: CASSATGGELETQYF. As DNA, the CDR3 is TGTGCCAGCAGCGCGACAGGGGGCGAACTGGAGACCCAGTACTTC.

This clonotype was detected ten times or more. The J gene is TRBJ1-6, the V gene TRBV9; TRBD1 is a possible D gene (5 bases). The CDR3 covers 16 residues. Germline CDR1 is SGDLS and CDR2 is YYNGEE. Trimming cost V 4 bases and J 1 base, with 12 bases left between them. The CDR3: CASSKSGGSYNSPLHF. The CDR3 DNA reads as TGTGCCAGCAGCAAAAGCGGGGGATCCTATAATTCACCCCTCCACTTT.

This clonotype was seen repeatedly, ten times or more. J is TRBJ2-5 and V is TRBV9; D gene ambiguous. The CDR3 is 13 residues long. Between the trimmed V and J ends, which lost 2 bases and 5 bases, there was a span of 10 bases. The germline CDR1 and CDR2 sequences are SGDLS and YYNGEE. The CDR3 DNA sequence: TGTGCCAGCAGCGTTCAAAACGGCGAGACCCAGTACTTC. It translates to CASSVQNGETQYF.

This clonotype appeared many times. The chain is built from TRBV9 and TRBJ2-1; weak D call: TRBD2 (7 bases). CDR1 is SGDLS, CDR2 YYNGEE, per germline. Trimming took 3 bases from V and 1 from J, leaving 17 bases between them. CDR3 length: 17 residues. For the CDR3, the DNA is TGTGCCAGCAGCGCGCCCCGAGGGGGGGAATCCTACAATGAGCAGTTCTTC. Amino acids: CASSAPRGGESYNEQFF.

This clonotype was counted ten times or more. The CDR3 nucleotides read TGTGCCAGCAGCGGACCAGGGTTGGAACCCCTCCACTTT. Translating it yields CASSGPGLEPLHF. The chain is built from TRBV9 and TRBJ1-6; tentatively, D is TRBD1 (5 bases). V dropped 3 bases and J dropped 12 bases, with 13 bases sitting between them. This CDR3 spans 13 amino acids. The germline CDR1 and CDR2 sequences are SGDLS and YYNGEE.

This clonotype was counted many times. The chain couples TRBV9 to TRBJ2-1; 7 bases fit TRBD1. Unmatched junction bases numbered 5, after V lost 2 bases and J lost 9 bases. The length of the CDR3 is 13 residues. Germline assignment: CDR1 SGDLS and CDR2 YYNGEE. The DNA for the CDR3 is TGTGCCAGCAGCGTCGGGACAGAGAGTGAGCAGTTCTTC. This encodes CASSVGTESEQFF.

Ten or more counts support this clonotype. The DNA for the CDR3 is TGTGCCAGCAGCCCAAACCCCAGGGGTAATGAAGCTTTCTTT. This gives the protein CASSPNPRGNEAFF. The chain recombines TRBV9 with TRBJ1-1; weak D call: TRBD1 (6 bases). The CDR3 consists of 14 residues. V was shortened by 4 bases and J by 7 bases, with 17 bases between the two germline ends. From germline, CDR1 is SGDLS and CDR2 YYNGEE.

This clonotype was found many times. The gene calls are TRBV9 and TRBJ2-3; 16 bases fit TRBD2. The CDR3 runs 18 residues. V shed 4 bases, J shed 1 base, and the junction held 6 bases outside the gene matches. CDR1 is SGDLS and CDR2 is YYNGEE in the germline V gene. Here the CDR3 reads CASSTRGTSGRGTDTQYF. In nucleotides, the CDR3 is TGTGCCAGCAGCACCCGGGGGACTAGCGGGAGGGGCACAGATACGCAGTATTTT.

This clonotype was detected ten times or more. This chain joins TRBV9 and TRBJ2-2, with a tentative D call TRBD2 (5 bases). Trimming took 3 bases from V and 5 from J, leaving 14 bases between them. CDR1 and CDR2 from the germline V gene are SGDLS and YYNGEE. The CDR3 runs 15 residues. This CDR3 reads CASSALKGGTGELFF. In DNA, the CDR3 is TGTGCCAGCAGCGCCCTGAAGGGCGGGACCGGGGAGCTGTTTTTT.

This clonotype was detected ten times or more. The genes are TRBV9 and TRBJ2-1; tentatively, D is TRBD2 (6 bases). CDR1 and CDR2 (germline): SGDLS, YYNGEE. V lost 0 bases to trimming and J lost 6 bases, with 19 bases between them. The CDR3 extends over 17 amino acids. Here the CDR3 DNA reads TGTGCCAGCAGCGTAGACTTGAGGGACTCCTATCTCAATGAGCAGTTCTTC. Its protein product is CASSVDLRDSYLNEQFF. Filled out from reference TRBV9 and TRBJ2-1, the complete variable domain reads DSGVTQTPKHLITATGQRVTLRCSPRSGDLSVYWYQQSLDQGLQFLIQYYNGEERAKGNILERFSAQQFPDLHSELNLSSLELGDSALYFCASSVDLRDSYLNEQFFGPGTRLTVL.

This clonotype was seen many times. The V gene is TRBV9, the J gene TRBJ2-7; D remains unclear. Per germline, CDR1 SGDLS and CDR2 YYNGEE. The CDR3 totals 13 residues. Trimming took 3 bases from V and 3 from J, leaving 10 bases between them. The chain's CDR3 is CASSEHPNYEQYF. The CDR3 DNA reads TGTGCCAGCAGCGAGCACCCAAACTACGAGCAGTACTTC.

The table lists this clonotype with many counts. The chain links TRBV9 to TRBJ2-1; D uncertain. The CDR3 contains 15 residues. CDR1 is SGDLS, CDR2 YYNGEE, per germline. Trimming cost V 4 bases and J 7 bases, with 18 bases left between them. The chain's CDR3 is CASSTHPGALNEQFF. For the CDR3, the DNA is TGTGCCAGCAGCACGCACCCCGGAGCCCTAAATGAGCAGTTCTTC.

This clonotype was detected ten times or more. This sequence joins TRBV9 and TRBJ2-1, with D perhaps TRBD2 (6 bases). The CDR3 length is 15 residues. V lost 4 bases, J lost 3 bases, and 14 bases lay in between. Germline V CDR1 and CDR2: SGDLS, YYNGEE. CDR3 coding DNA: TGTGCCAGCAGCCCGGGGACTCACTACTACAATGAGCAGTTCTTC. Translating gives CASSPGTHYYNEQFF. The full variable domain, rest sourced from reference TRBV9 and TRBJ2-1, is DSGVTQTPKHLITATGQRVTLRCSPRSGDLSVYWYQQSLDQGLQFLIQYYNGEERAKGNILERFSAQQFPDLHSELNLSSLELGDSALYFCASSPGTHYYNEQFFGPGTRLTVL.

This clonotype was detected ten times or more. CDR3 nucleotides: TGTGCCAGCAGCAATGCGGGAGGGAGCTCCTACAATGAGCAGTTCTTC. Protein sequence: CASSNAGGSSYNEQFF. The chain has TRBV9 and TRBJ2-1; 9 bases match TRBD2. V trimming: 4 bases; J trimming: 0 bases; junction bases outside the gene matches: 5. The CDR3 is 16 residues long. Germline V gene lookup returns CDR1 SGDLS and CDR2 YYNGEE.

This clonotype has ten or more counts. The genes are TRBV9 and TRBJ2-1; the D is unclear. V was cut by 1 base and J by 6 bases, with 8 bases left in between. This CDR3 region has 13 residues. CDR1 is SGDLS, CDR2 YYNGEE, per germline. CDR3 nucleotide sequence: TGTGCCAGCAGCGTAACCTATACCAATGAGCAGTTCTTC. This codes for CASSVTYTNEQFF.